This T cell receptor (beta chain) was sequenced in a study of Ad26.COV2.S vaccination and SARS-CoV-2 variants. Treatment defined: roughly 20 received Ad26.COV2.S at low or high dose, single or two shots; several received placebo; per-sample allocation not given. Vaccine and placebo recipients were sampled on day 63 after the first injection. The germline V and J ends were trimmed by 4 bases and 0 bases, with 2 bases remaining between them. Germline V lookup: CDR1 GTSNPN, CDR2 SVGIG (reference sequence). The CDR3 length is 11 residues. Method: immunoSEQ multiplex PCR; TCRdb's copy keeps in-frame clones and lacks some. This table holds hundreds of thousands of clones, around 92% found once.

The input for sequencing was peripheral blood, taken in a trial of Ad26.COV2.S vaccine versus placebo. V is TRBV30 and J is TRBJ2-3; D ambiguous. The receptor was isolated from a person between 18 and 65 years old who received the Ad26.COV2.S COVID-19 vaccine or a placebo. CDR3 in DNA: TGTGCCTGGACTAGCACAGATACGCAGTATTTT. It translates to CAWTSTDTQYF.